One sample yielded the 25 T cell receptor beta chains listed below, sequenced in a study of CD8+ T cells in alopecia areata (dated by TCRdb to the late 2010s). What the time point label conveys for this sample: baseline before oral tofacitinib. Receptors were amplified or captured by the immunoSEQ multiplex PCR assay. To provide template for TCR sequencing, every sample had RNA extracted and reverse transcribed into cDNA. In TCRdb, the immuneACCESS table is reduced to in-frame sequences with V and J assigned. These tables do not hold every clone; where another copy was compared, an unresolved V gene accounts for under half, and the others remain unexplained. This sample has more than 150,000 clones in its table, and 59% of those were observed once. Clones ranked in the top ten supply about 15% of the sample. Sequencing was performed on CD4+ T cells sorted from blood, taken at week 0. The source is a human donor with alopecia areata.

This sequence joins TRBV6-5 and TRBJ2-3; TRBD2 matches 8 bases. CDR1 is MNHEY, CDR2 SVGAGI, per germline. Losses at the gene ends were 2 bases for V and 2 bases for J; bases not matched to a gene: 3. The length of the CDR3 is 15 residues. The CDR3 loop reads CASSYAGGVTDTQYF. The CDR3 bases are TGTGCCAGCAGTTACGCCGGGGGGGTCACAGATACGCAGTATTTT.

The chain is built from TRBV9 and TRBJ2-5; a possible D gene is TRBD2 (6 bases). Germline V lookup: CDR1 SGDLS, CDR2 YYNGEE. V lost 0 bases to trimming and J lost 4 bases, with 13 bases between them. This CDR3 comprises 15 residues. CDR3 in DNA: TGTGCCAGCAGCGTAGGTCCGACTAGATCAGAGACCCAGTACTTC. Residues: CASSVGPTRSETQYF.

This clone was seen a handful of times. The V gene is TRBV19, the J gene TRBJ2-5, with a weak D call TRBD2 (5 bases). V gave up 6 bases and J gave up 5 bases, with 7 bases separating them. Germline lookup yields CDR1 LNHDA and CDR2 SQIVND (reference sequence). CDR3 length: 11 amino acids. Written as DNA, the CDR3 is TGTGCCAGTAGCCCGGGGGAGACCCAGTACTTC. It translates to CASSPGETQYF.

The CDR3 DNA reads as TGTGCCAGTAGTATTAGGGGTGACTATGGCTACACCTTC. Residues: CASSIRGDYGYTF. The chain links TRBV19 to TRBJ1-2, with a weak D call TRBD1 (5 bases). Germline lookup yields CDR1 LNHDA and CDR2 SQIVND (reference sequence). Trimming took off 3 bases at V and 3 bases at J, with 8 bases between the two ends. The CDR3 loop spans 13 amino acids.

The chain couples TRBV6-5 to TRBJ1-5; no firm D call. The germline CDR1 and CDR2 sequences are MNHEY and SVGAGI. The CDR3 is 15 amino acids. V lost 5 bases and J lost 2, with 13 bases in between. The CDR3 region is CASSPLVGRNQPQHF. CDR3 in DNA: TGTGCCAGCAGTCCGCTGGTTGGGCGCAATCAGCCCCAGCATTTT.

The chain has TRBV5-1 and TRBJ2-3; TRBD2 aligns across 10 bases. The CDR3 contains 16 residues. Germline CDR1 is SGHRS and CDR2 is YFSETQ. Trimming took 0 bases from V and 8 from J; bases not matched to a gene: 9. CDR3 sequence reads: CASSLVLSGGPGTQYF. For the CDR3, the DNA is TGCGCCAGCAGCTTGGTTCTTAGCGGGGGGCCTGGTACGCAGTATTTT.

This clone was seen a few times. J is TRBJ1-2 and V is TRBV29-1, with D possibly TRBD1 on 6 matching bases. Germline V gene data show CDR1 as SQVTM and CDR2 as ANQGSEA. This CDR3 is built from 12 residues. The germline V and J ends were trimmed by 7 bases and 4 bases, with 13 bases remaining between them. DNA for the CDR3: TGCAGCGGGGGAGGGACAAGCTATGGCTACACCTTC. Translation: CSGGGTSYGYTF. Together with reference TRBV29-1 and TRBJ1-2, the CDR3 gives the full variable domain: SAVISQKPSRDICQRGTSLTIQCQVDSQVTMMFWYRQQPGQSLTLIATANQGSEATYESGFVIDKFPISRPNLTFSTLTVSNMSPEDSSIYLCSGGGTSYGYTFGSGTRLTVV.

The gene calls are TRBV2 and TRBJ2-5; TRBD1 might be the D (5 bases). The CDR3 is 13 residues long. V shed 3 bases and J shed 2 bases, with 7 bases lying between them. Looked up from germline, CDR1 is SNHLY and CDR2 is FYNNEI. The DNA for the CDR3 is TGTGCCAGCAGTGACAGGGTACAAGAGACCCAGTACTTC. Residues: CASSDRVQETQYF.

This clone has only a few counts. The gene calls are TRBV19 and TRBJ2-2; D gene uncertain. V shed 3 bases and J shed 8 bases, with 7 bases lying between them. The germline V gene encodes CDR1 LNHDA and CDR2 SQIVND (reference sequence). The CDR3 is 12 amino acids. The CDR3 coding sequence is TGTGCCAGTAGTATGCCGGTGGGGGAGCTGTTTTTT. Protein product: CASSMPVGELFF.

This clone came up a few times. The chain links TRBV6-1 to TRBJ2-3; possible D gene TRBD1, 5 bases. Trimming cost V 8 bases and J 6 bases, with 15 bases left between them. Germline CDR1 is MNHNS and CDR2 is SASEGT. This CDR3 has 13 residues. CDR3 region: CASVYRFTDTQYF. The CDR3 bases are TGTGCCAGCGTCTACAGGTTCACGGATACGCAGTATTTT.

On this clone itself: Other DNA sequences in the same sample also yield this CDR3. The gene calls are TRBV2 and TRBJ2-5; D remains ambiguous. The CDR3 contains 12 residues. Trimming pared 6 bases from V and 2 bases from J, leaving 7 bases between. Per the germline V gene, CDR1 is SNHLY and CDR2 is FYNNEI. The CDR3 nucleotides read TGTGCCAGCAGACCCTTACAAGAGACCCAGTACTTC. It is translated as CASRPLQETQYF.

The rearrangement links TRBV5-1 to TRBJ2-5; possible D gene TRBD1, 5 bases. CDR1 and CDR2 from the germline V gene are SGHRS and YFSETQ. V lost 6 bases and J lost 1, with 10 bases in between. This CDR3 comprises 13 residues. CDR3 DNA sequence: TGCGCCAGCATGCGAGACAGCCAAGAGACCCAGTACTTC. Its protein is CASMRDSQETQYF.

This clone occurred a few times. The chain uses TRBV9 and TRBJ2-1; possible D gene TRBD2, 6 bases. Trimming pared 3 bases from V and 0 bases from J, leaving 10 bases between. CDR3 length: 15 residues. Germline CDR1 and CDR2: SGDLS and YYNGEE. CDR3 loop: CASSDGRSSYNEQFF. The DNA for the CDR3 is TGTGCCAGCAGCGATGGGAGGAGCTCCTACAATGAGCAGTTCTTC.

V is TRBV7-6 and J is TRBJ2-5; possible D gene TRBD2, 7 bases. The CDR3 is made up of 16 amino acids. CDR1 SGHVS and CDR2 FNYEAQ come from the germline V gene. V lost 5 bases to trimming and J lost 4 bases, with 20 bases between them. The CDR3 nucleotides read TGTGCCAGCAGCACGGGGGGCCCCGACCGCCGAGAGACCCAGTACTTC. This codes for CASSTGGPDRRETQYF. The full variable domain, rest sourced from reference TRBV7-6 and TRBJ2-5, is GAGVSQSPRYKVTKRGQDVALRCDPISGHVSLYWYRQALGQGPEFLTYFNYEAQQDKSGLPNDRFSAERPEGSISTLTIQRTEQRDSAMYRCASSTGGPDRRETQYFGPGTRLLVL.

A word on this clone: Other nucleotide sequences from this sample produce the same CDR3. The gene calls are TRBV29-1 and TRBJ2-6, with D possibly called TRBD1 or TRBD2 (5 bases each). Germline V gene data show CDR1 as SQVTM and CDR2 as ANQGSEA. V lost 3 bases and J lost 2, with 5 bases in between. The CDR3 length is 13 residues. As DNA, the CDR3 is TGCAGCGTTGAGGGGGCTGGGGCCAACGTCCTGACTTTC. Translating gives CSVEGAGANVLTF. Full variable domain (outside the CDR3, taken from reference TRBV29-1 and TRBJ2-6): SAVISQKPSRDICQRGTSLTIQCQVDSQVTMMFWYRQQPGQSLTLIATANQGSEATYESGFVIDKFPISRPNLTFSTLTVSNMSPEDSSIYLCSVEGAGANVLTFGAGSRLTVL.

The genes are TRBV9 and TRBJ2-7; D is possibly TRBD1 (5 bases). The CDR3 extends over 14 amino acids. In germline, CDR1 is SGDLS, CDR2 YYNGEE. Trimming shortened V by 1 base and J by 1 base, and 9 bases separated the two germline ends. For the CDR3, the DNA is TGTGCCAGCAGCGTAAGGGGAACTTCCTACGAGCAGTACTTC. Encoded protein: CASSVRGTSYEQYF.

The table lists this clone with a few counts. The chain recombines TRBV5-1 with TRBJ2-3; 9 nucleotides agree with TRBD1. Germline lookup yields CDR1 SGHRS and CDR2 YFSETQ. With V trimmed by 4 bases and J by 4 bases, 4 bases remained unmatched. The CDR3 length is 14 residues. CDR3 bases: TGCGCCAGCAGCACGGGACAGGGAGCAGATACGCAGTATTTT. Residues: CASSTGQGADTQYF.

The chain carries TRBV30 and TRBJ1-2, with 9 nucleotides matching TRBD1. The V gene end was trimmed by 3 bases and the J gene end by 3 bases; junction bases not matched to a gene: 2. Germline CDR1 reads GTSNPN; CDR2 reads SVGIG (reference sequence). This CDR3 comprises 13 residues. CDR3 in amino acids: CAWSGQGYYGYTF. CDR3 coding DNA: TGTGCCTGGAGCGGACAGGGGTACTATGGCTACACCTTC.

V usage is TRBV5-5 and J usage is TRBJ1-1; D possibly corresponds to TRBD1 (5 bases). Germline-derived CDR1 and CDR2 are SGHKS and YYEKEE (reference sequence). The CDR3 length is 15 residues. Trimming removed 2 bases at V and 7 bases at J, with 18 bases between. The CDR3 loop is CASSFIAAGASEAFF. The DNA for the CDR3 is TGTGCCAGCAGCTTTATCGCCGCTGGGGCTAGTGAAGCTTTCTTT.

The chain couples TRBV30 to TRBJ2-2; the match to TRBD2 covers 11 bases. The length of the CDR3 is 16 residues. CDR1 GTSNPN and CDR2 SVGIG come from the germline V gene (reference sequence). J lost 8 bases, V lost 4 bases, and 12 bases had no gene match. In DNA, the CDR3 is TGTGCCTGGAATGAAGCTCTAGCGGGGGGCAAGGGGGAGCTGTTTTTT. Translating gives CAWNEALAGGKGELFF.

This clone was observed a few times. The chain is built from TRBV29-1 and TRBJ1-1; D is uncertain. This CDR3 has 13 residues. Trimming stripped 3 bases from V and 0 bases from J, with 8 bases between. Germline V gene sequence: CDR1 SQVTM, CDR2 ANQGSEA. The CDR3 DNA sequence: TGCAGCGTTGATGGGGTAATGAACACTGAAGCTTTCTTT. As protein: CSVDGVMNTEAFF.

This chain uses TRBV9 with TRBJ1-1, with unresolved D. CDR1 SGDLS and CDR2 YYNGEE come from the germline V gene. V lost 4 bases and J lost 4, with 2 bases in between. CDR3 length: 10 amino acids. Here the CDR3 reads CASSSTEAFF. CDR3 sequence (DNA): TGTGCCAGCAGCAGCACTGAAGCTTTCTTT.

The chain couples TRBV14 to TRBJ2-7, with 7 bases lining up with TRBD1. J was trimmed by 2 bases and V by 5 bases; bases with no gene match: 6. The CDR3 spans 14 residues. The germline CDR1 and CDR2 sequences are SGHDN and FVKESK. CDR3 DNA: TGTGCCAGCAGCAAGGGACAGCGCACCTACGAGCAGTACTTC. As protein: CASSKGQRTYEQYF. Supplemented by reference TRBV14 and TRBJ2-7, the full variable domain reads EAGVTQFPSHSVIEKGQTVTLRCDPISGHDNLYWYRRVMGKEIKFLLHFVKESKQDESGMPNNRFLAERTGGTYSTLKVQPAELEDSGVYFCASSKGQRTYEQYFGPGTRLTVT.

The V call is TRBV7-2, the J call TRBJ2-7; D unclear. Deletions cut 1 base from V and 6 bases from J, with 10 bases between. The CDR3 length is 13 residues. The germline gives CDR1 SGHTA, CDR2 FQGNSA. For the CDR3, the DNA is TGTGCCAGCAGCTTAGATTGGGTCCGCGAGCAGTACTTC. Translation: CASSLDWVREQYF. Based on the CDR3 plus reference TRBV7-2 and TRBJ2-7, the full variable domain is GAGVSQSPSNKVTEKGKDVELRCDPISGHTALYWYRQSLGQGLEFLIYFQGNSAPDKSGLPSDRFSAERTGGSVSTLTIQRTQQEDSAVYLCASSLDWVREQYFGPGTRLTVT.

This chain links TRBV7-9 with TRBJ2-7, with 8 bases identical to TRBD1. The CDR3 runs to 15 residues. V was pared by 3 bases and J by 1 base, with 5 bases of the junction left unmatched. The germline CDR1 and CDR2 sequences are SEHNR and FQNEAQ (reference sequence). The CDR3 sequence: CASSFQGARSYEQYF. CDR3 bases: TGTGCCAGCAGCTTTCAGGGGGCGAGGTCCTACGAGCAGTACTTC.